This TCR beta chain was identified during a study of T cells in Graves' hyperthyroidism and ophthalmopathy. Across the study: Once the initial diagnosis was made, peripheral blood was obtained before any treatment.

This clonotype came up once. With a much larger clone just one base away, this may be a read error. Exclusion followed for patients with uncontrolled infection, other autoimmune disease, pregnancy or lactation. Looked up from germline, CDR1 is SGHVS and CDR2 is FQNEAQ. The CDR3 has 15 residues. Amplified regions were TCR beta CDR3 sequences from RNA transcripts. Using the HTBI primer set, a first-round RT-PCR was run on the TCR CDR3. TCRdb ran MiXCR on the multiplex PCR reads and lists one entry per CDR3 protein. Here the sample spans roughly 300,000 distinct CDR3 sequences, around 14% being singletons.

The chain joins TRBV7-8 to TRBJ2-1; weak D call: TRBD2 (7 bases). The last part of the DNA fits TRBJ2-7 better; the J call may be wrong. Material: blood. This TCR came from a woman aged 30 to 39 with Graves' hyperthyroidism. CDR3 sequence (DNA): TGTGCCAGCAGCCGCGTTTGGGCGGGGGACAATGAGCAGTACTTC. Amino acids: CASSRVWAGDNEQYF.